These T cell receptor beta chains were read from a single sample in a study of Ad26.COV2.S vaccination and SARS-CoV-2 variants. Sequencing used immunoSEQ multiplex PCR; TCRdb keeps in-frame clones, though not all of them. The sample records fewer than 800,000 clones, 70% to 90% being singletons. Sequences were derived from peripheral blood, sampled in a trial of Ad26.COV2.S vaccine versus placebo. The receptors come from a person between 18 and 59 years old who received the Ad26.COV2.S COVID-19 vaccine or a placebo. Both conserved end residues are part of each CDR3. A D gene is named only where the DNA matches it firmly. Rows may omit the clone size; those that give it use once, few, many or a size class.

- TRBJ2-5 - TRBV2 CASGTGGLPKETQYF TGTGCCAGCGGTACGGGTGGACTACCAAAAGAGACCCAGTACTTC
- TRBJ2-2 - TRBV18 CASSPGRNTGELFF TGTGCCAGCTCACCGGGGAGGAACACCGGGGAGCTGTTTTTT
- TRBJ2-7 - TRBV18 CASSLNDGTYEQYF TGTGCCAGCTCACTAAATGACGGGACCTACGAGCAGTACTTC
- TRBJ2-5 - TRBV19 CASSIGLDLETQYF TGTGCCAGTAGTATAGGTTTAGACTTAGAGACCCAGTACTTC
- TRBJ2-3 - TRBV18 CASSPPSSDTQYF TGTGCCAGCTCACCCCCCTCTTCAGATACGCAGTATTTT
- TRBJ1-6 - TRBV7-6 CASSLGGNNSPLHF TGTGCCAGCAGCTTAGGGGGAAATAATTCACCCCTCCACTTT
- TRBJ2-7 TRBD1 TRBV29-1 CSVDGTGEEYEQYF TGCAGCGTTGACGGGACAGGGGAGGAATACGAGCAGTACTTC
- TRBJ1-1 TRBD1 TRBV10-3 CAITTTGENTEAFF TGTGCCATCACCACGACAGGGGAGAACACTGAAGCTTTCTTT
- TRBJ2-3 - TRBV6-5 CASSYSTGGAQYF TGTGCCAGCAGTTACTCGACTGGGGGTGCGCAGTATTTT
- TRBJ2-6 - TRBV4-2 CASSQGGRAGRPSGANVLTF TGTGCCAGCAGCCAGGGGGGTCGGGCGGGGCGCCCGTCTGGGGCCAACGTCCTGACTTTC
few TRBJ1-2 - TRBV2 CASREGFYGYTF TGTGCCAGCAGGGAGGGTTTCTATGGCTACACCTTC
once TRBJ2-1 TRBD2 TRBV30 CAWVTAGLAGGEQFF TGTGCCTGGGTGACCGCGGGACTAGCGGGCGGTGAGCAGTTCTTC
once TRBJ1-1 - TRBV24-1 CATSGKVGTEAFF TGTGCCACCAGTGGAAAGGTGGGCACTGAAGCTTTCTTT
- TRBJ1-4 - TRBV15 CATSRDLSATNEKLFF TGTGCCACCAGCAGAGATCTCAGTGCAACTAATGAAAAACTGTTTTTT
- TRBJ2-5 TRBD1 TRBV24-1 CATSDWDSQETQYF TGTGCCACCAGTGACTGGGACAGTCAAGAGACCCAGTACTTC
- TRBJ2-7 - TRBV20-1 CSAGQGHEQYF TGCAGTGCTGGTCAGGGGCACGAGCAGTACTTC
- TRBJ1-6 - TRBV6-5 CASSLALRASPLHF TGTGCCAGCAGTTTGGCCCTCAGGGCTTCACCCCTCCACTTT
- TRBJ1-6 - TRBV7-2 CASKPQGTIDSPLHF TGTGCCAGCAAGCCCCAGGGGACCATTGATTCACCCCTCCACTTT
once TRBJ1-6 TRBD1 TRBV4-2 CASSHLGQGEHSPLHF TGTGCCAGCAGCCACCTGGGACAGGGCGAGCATTCACCCCTCCACTTT
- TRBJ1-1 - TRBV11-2 CASSFYEGTEAFF TGTGCCAGCAGCTTCTACGAGGGGACTGAAGCTTTCTTT
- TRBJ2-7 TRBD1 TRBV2 CASSEADRGFDEQYF TGTGCCAGCAGTGAAGCGGACAGGGGTTTTGACGAGCAGTACTTC
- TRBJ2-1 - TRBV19 CASSIDSRTYNEQFF TGTGCCAGTAGTATAGACAGTAGGACCTACAATGAGCAGTTCTTC
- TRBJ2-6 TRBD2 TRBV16 CASSPGTSGSSGANVLTF TGTGCCAGCAGCCCCGGGACTAGCGGGAGCAGTGGGGCCAACGTCCTGACTTTC
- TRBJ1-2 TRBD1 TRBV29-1 CSVGGTRQGVYGYTF TGCAGCGTTGGAGGGACACGGCAGGGGGTATATGGCTACACCTTC
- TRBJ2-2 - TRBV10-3 CAIRNLGIAGELFF TGTGCCATCAGAAACCTCGGAATCGCCGGGGAGCTGTTTTTT
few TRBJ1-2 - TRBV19 CASSTTSSYGYTF TGTGCCAGTAGTACGACCAGCTCCTATGGCTACACCTTC
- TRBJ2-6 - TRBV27 CASSLLGTGANVLTF TGTGCCAGCAGTTTACTGGGAACTGGGGCCAACGTCCTGACTTTC
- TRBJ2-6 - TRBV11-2 CASSLPKSGANVLTF TGTGCCAGCAGCTTACCGAAGTCTGGGGCCAACGTCCTGACTTTC
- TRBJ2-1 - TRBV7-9 CASSPLEGRKQFF TGTGCCAGCAGCCCGCTCGAGGGGCGTAAGCAGTTCTTC
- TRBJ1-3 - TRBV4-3 CASSQGALSSGNTIYF TGCGCCAGCAGCCAAGGTGCGTTGAGCTCTGGAAACACCATATATTTT
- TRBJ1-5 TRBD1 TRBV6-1 CASSERGDRYSNQPQHF TGTGCCAGCAGTGAAAGGGGGGACAGATATAGCAATCAGCCCCAGCATTTT
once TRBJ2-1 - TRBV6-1 CASSEVLGPYNEQFF TGTGCCAGCAGTGAAGTGCTTGGTCCCTACAATGAGCAGTTCTTC
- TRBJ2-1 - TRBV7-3 CASSLSGYYNEQFF TGTGCCAGCAGCTTAAGCGGGTACTACAATGAGCAGTTCTTC
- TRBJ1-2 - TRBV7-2 CASSLGPENGYTF TGTGCCAGCAGCTTAGGGCCGGAGAATGGCTACACCTTC
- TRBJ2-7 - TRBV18 CASSSSYEQYF TGTGCCAGCTCTTCAAGCTACGAGCAGTACTTC
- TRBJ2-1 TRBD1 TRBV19 CASSFDRGGNEQFF TGTGCCAGTAGTTTTGACAGGGGGGGCAATGAGCAGTTCTTC